The rows below give T cell receptor beta chains drawn from one sample of a study of shared clonotypes between healthy human individuals. Sequenced by immunoSEQ multiplex PCR; TCRdb stores in-frame clones only, minus some. Of 2 million to 2.5 million clones listed, approximately 95% are singletons. Sample: naive CD4+ T cells sorted from blood. The receptor set was obtained from a man aged 18 to 30 in good health. Each CDR3 is given with its conserved first and last residue. Each record gives: J gene, clone size, D gene, V gene, CDR3 protein, CDR3 DNA. A D gene is named only where the DNA matches it firmly. Clone sizes are given selectively: once, few, many, or a class where the clone is expanded.

J gene: TRBJ1-6; clone size: -; D gene: -; V gene: TRBV5-1; CDR3 protein: CASSSGNRDSPLHF; CDR3 DNA: TGCGCCAGCAGCTCCGGAAACCGGGATTCACCCCTCCACTTT
J gene: TRBJ2-7; clone size: -; D gene: -; V gene: TRBV6-6; CDR3 protein: CASKAADFSYEQYF; CDR3 DNA: TGTGCCAGCAAGGCGGCAGATTTCTCCTACGAGCAGTACTTC
J gene: TRBJ1-2; clone size: -; D gene: -; V gene: TRBV4-3; CDR3 protein: CASSIWEGSGYTF; CDR3 DNA: TGCGCCAGCTCGATCTGGGAGGGTAGTGGCTACACCTTC
J gene: TRBJ2-7; clone size: -; D gene: -; V gene: TRBV10-3; CDR3 protein: CAMRDQTYEQYF; CDR3 DNA: TGTGCCATGCGGGACCAAACCTACGAGCAGTACTTC
J gene: TRBJ2-1; clone size: -; D gene: -; V gene: TRBV4-3; CDR3 protein: CASSQEGGNNEQFF; CDR3 DNA: TGCGCCAGCAGCCAAGAAGGAGGGAATAATGAGCAGTTCTTC
J gene: TRBJ2-7; clone size: -; D gene: -; V gene: TRBV6-1; CDR3 protein: CASDLGTGDSYEQYF; CDR3 DNA: TGTGCCAGCGATTTGGGAACAGGCGATTCCTACGAGCAGTACTTC
J gene: TRBJ1-3; clone size: once; D gene: -; V gene: TRBV11-2; CDR3 protein: CASSPSDGSGNTIYF; CDR3 DNA: TGTGCCAGCAGCCCCTCAGACGGCTCTGGAAACACCATATATTTT
J gene: TRBJ1-6; clone size: once; D gene: TRBD1; V gene: TRBV28; CDR3 protein: CASSSQDRANSPLHF; CDR3 DNA: TGTGCCAGCAGTTCCCAGGACAGGGCTAATTCACCCCTCCACTTT
J gene: TRBJ1-6; clone size: -; D gene: TRBD1; V gene: TRBV30; CDR3 protein: CAWSVLRDFSGQGVSPLHF; CDR3 DNA: TGTGCCTGGAGTGTACTTCGTGATTTCTCGGGACAGGGAGTATCACCCCTCCACTTT
J gene: TRBJ2-1; clone size: -; D gene: TRBD2; V gene: TRBV2; CDR3 protein: CASSAGSGGANIEQFF; CDR3 DNA: TGTGCCAGCAGTGCCGGAAGCGGGGGGGCTAATATTGAGCAGTTCTTC
J gene: TRBJ1-6; clone size: -; D gene: TRBD1; V gene: TRBV5-1; CDR3 protein: CASSSNRGRGYNSPLHF; CDR3 DNA: TGCGCCAGCAGCTCGAACAGGGGAAGGGGCTATAATTCACCCCTCCACTTT